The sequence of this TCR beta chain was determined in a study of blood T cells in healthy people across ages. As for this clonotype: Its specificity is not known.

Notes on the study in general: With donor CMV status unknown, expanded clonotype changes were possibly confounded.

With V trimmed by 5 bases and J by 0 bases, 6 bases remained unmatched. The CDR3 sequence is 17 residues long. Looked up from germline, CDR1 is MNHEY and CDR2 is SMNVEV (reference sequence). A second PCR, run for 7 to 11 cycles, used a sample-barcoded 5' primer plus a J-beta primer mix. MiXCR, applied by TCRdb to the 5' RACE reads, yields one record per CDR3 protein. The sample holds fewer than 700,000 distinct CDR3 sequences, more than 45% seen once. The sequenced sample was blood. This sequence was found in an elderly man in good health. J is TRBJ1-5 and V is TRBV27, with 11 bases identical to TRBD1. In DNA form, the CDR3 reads TGTGCCAGCAGTCACGGGACAGGGGGTTCTAGCAATCAGCCCCAGCATTTT. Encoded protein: CASSHGTGGSSNQPQHF.